This TCR beta chain stems from a study of vaccination effects on CD4 cells after COVID-19. Study overall: Post-vaccine sampling occurred a median 72 days after the second dose.

The CDR3 runs 18 residues. Germline V lookup: CDR1 SGHRS, CDR2 YFSETQ. V lost 5 bases and J lost 2; bases outside the gene matches: 13. Comment on this clone: The target antigen is unknown.

Sequenced by immunoSEQ multiplex PCR; TCRdb stores in-frame clones only, minus some. The table shows 72,000 or so clones, with 70% to 75% occurring only once. The culture ran for 10 days, and then CD4+ T cells were isolated. Each person got two doses of an mRNA SARS-CoV-2 vaccine, BNT162b2 or mRNA-1273. Half-medium exchanges with IL-2 medium took place on days 3 and 7. Sequences were derived from CD4+ T cells from PBMCs cultured without peptide, sampled after COVID-19 vaccination. The rearrangement joins TRBV5-1 to TRBJ2-6; 7 nucleotides match TRBD2. The receptor was derived from a human donor who received a COVID-19 vaccine. The CDR3: CASSGGGSSGAGANVLTF. In DNA form, the CDR3 reads TGCGCCAGCAGTGGGGGGGGTAGCTCCGGGGCTGGGGCCAACGTCCTGACTTTC.